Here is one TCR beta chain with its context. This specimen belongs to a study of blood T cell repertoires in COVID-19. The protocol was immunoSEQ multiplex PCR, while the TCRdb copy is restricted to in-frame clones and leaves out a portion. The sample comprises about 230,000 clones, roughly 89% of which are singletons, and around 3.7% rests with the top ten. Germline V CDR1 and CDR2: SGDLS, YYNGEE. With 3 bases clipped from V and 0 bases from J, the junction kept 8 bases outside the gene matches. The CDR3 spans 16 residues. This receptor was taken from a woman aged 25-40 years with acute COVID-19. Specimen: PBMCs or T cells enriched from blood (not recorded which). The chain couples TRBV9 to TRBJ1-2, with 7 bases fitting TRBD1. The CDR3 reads CASSASRQGANYGYTF. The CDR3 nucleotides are TGTGCCAGCAGCGCTAGCCGACAGGGAGCTAACTATGGCTACACCTTC.